This T cell receptor beta chain emerged from a study of OX40 agonist ivuxolimab in advanced cancers. The repertoire was sequenced with immunoSEQ multiplex PCR; TCRdb's copy has only in-frame clones and lacks some. The sample contains more than 60,000 clones, about 81% of which appear only once. The J segment lost 5 bases and the V segment lost 5 bases, leaving 6 bases of the junction unmatched. This CDR3 comprises 15 residues. CDR1 is LNHDA and CDR2 is SQIVND in the germline V gene (reference sequence). The source of this sequence is an adult with an advanced solid tumor such as melanoma, head and neck, liver or kidney cancer. This chain uses TRBV19 with TRBJ1-5; the match to TRBD1 covers 10 bases. Sample: CD4+ or CD8+ T cells sorted from blood, taken in a trial of the OX40 agonist ivuxolimab. CDR3 residues: CASSSFGQGDQPQHF. CDR3 coding DNA: TGTGCCAGTAGTTCCTTCGGACAGGGGGATCAGCCCCAGCATTTT. Full variable domain (rest looked up from reference TRBV19 and TRBJ1-5): DGGITQSPKYLFRKEGQNVTLSCEQNLNHDAMYWYRQDPGQGLRLIYYSQIVNDFQKGDIAEGYSVSREKKESFPLTVTSAQKNPTAFYLCASSSFGQGDQPQHFGDGTRLSIL.